This entry concerns a single T cell receptor beta chain. Its antigen is currently unknown. The data were taken from a study of T cells after yellow fever vaccination. At the level of the study: Each low-cell-number fraction was prepared by means of SMART-Seq v4 Ultra Low Input.

Whole-study results and caveats: Although most clonotypes did not, a small share appeared in both CD4 and CD8 compartments. Most primary-vaccination clones reappeared after the booster (less than 98% CD4, about 88% CD8).

Template-switching 5'RACE yielded the TCR cDNA; a universal primer site and UMIs were added in the process. TCRdb redid the calling of the 5' RACE reads with MiXCR, one entry per CDR3 protein. Altogether 500,000 to 650,000 distinct CDR3 sequences are present, about 12% being singletons, with the ten largest covering 14% to 15%. This clonotype was sampled from a man in his thirties or forties who received the YFV17D yellow fever vaccine. The material sequenced was PBMCs, taken on the day of the yellow fever booster vaccination.

The DNA of the CDR3 is TGTGCCAGCAGTATCGTGTCTGGGATGGGAGATACGCAGTATTTT. This gives the protein CASSIVSGMGDTQYF. V usage is TRBV6-1 and J usage is TRBJ2-3; D gene ambiguous. Germline loops: CDR1 MNHNS, CDR2 SASEGT. The CDR3 is made up of 15 amino acids. The V and J ends lost 5 bases and 5 bases respectively, with 17 bases between them.